The 23 T cell receptor beta chains below all came from one sample that was sequenced in a study of blood T cell repertoires in COVID-19. Assay used: immunoSEQ multiplex PCR; TCRdb lists only in-frame clones, some missing. Found here are 200,000 or so clones, 88% of them singletons; the top ten hold approximately 2.5%. Sequencing was done on a sample of PBMCs or T cells enriched from blood (not recorded which). The receptors derive from a woman aged 40 to 50 with acute COVID-19.

The rearrangement uses TRBV6-4 and TRBJ1-1; TRBD1 matches at 8 bases. The CDR3 totals 15 residues. J was trimmed by 8 bases and V by 2 bases; bases with no gene match: 10. Germline V gene lookup returns CDR1 MRHNA and CDR2 SNTAGT. CDR3 amino acids: CASSDGAGGRREAFF. CDR3 nucleotide sequence: TGTGCCAGCAGTGACGGGGCAGGGGGCCGAAGGGAAGCTTTCTTT.

This rearrangement joins TRBV9 to TRBJ1-2, with D maybe TRBD1 (5 bases). V was clipped by 4 bases and J by 5 bases, with 12 bases between them. The CDR3 is 13 amino acids. CDR1 and CDR2 from the germline V gene are SGDLS and YYNGEE. Here the CDR3 DNA reads TGTGCCAGCAGCCCCTCGGGGGATTATGGCTACACCTTC. It encodes CASSPSGDYGYTF.

This sequence joins TRBV25-1 and TRBJ2-1; 8 nucleotides match TRBD1. The CDR3 covers 15 residues. Germline V CDR1 and CDR2: MGHDK, SYGVNS. Losses at the gene ends were 2 bases for V and 7 bases for J; bases not matched to a gene: 7. The CDR3 here is CASSEHRQGANEQFF. In nucleotides, the CDR3 is TGTGCCAGCAGTGAACACAGGCAGGGGGCTAATGAGCAGTTCTTC.

This clone has just one count. This rearrangement joins TRBV12-3 or TRBV12-4 to TRBJ1-4; D perhaps matches TRBD1 (5 bases). The CDR3 length is 13 residues. V was shortened by 4 bases and J by 10 bases, with 13 bases between the two germline ends. The CDR3 DNA reads as TGTGCCAGCAGTTCCATGGGGGGAACAAAACTGTTTTTT. Protein sequence: CASSSMGGTKLFF.

V is TRBV18 and J is TRBJ1-4; 7 nucleotides align to TRBD1. In germline, CDR1 is KGHSH, CDR2 LQKENI. The CDR3 is 14 residues long. V trimming: 3 bases; J trimming: 8 bases; junction bases outside the gene matches: 6. CDR3 nucleotides: TGTGCCAGCTCACCGTCGAGGGGGCCCGAAAAACTGTTTTTT. The encoded protein is CASSPSRGPEKLFF.

Only one count was recorded for this clone. The chain is built from TRBV4-3 and TRBJ2-1; 7 nucleotides agree with TRBD2. The V segment lost 5 bases and the J segment 0 bases; nucleotides outside the gene matches: 10. CDR3 size: 17 residues. Germline-derived CDR1 and CDR2 are LGHNA and YSLEER. CDR3 residues: CASSVNPGGNSYNEQFF. In nucleotides, the CDR3 is TGCGCCAGCAGCGTCAACCCGGGGGGTAACTCCTACAATGAGCAGTTCTTC.

The chain uses TRBV24-1 and TRBJ1-5, with D uncertain. Trimming stripped 3 bases from V and 5 bases from J, with 7 bases between. Germline CDR1 and CDR2: KGHDR and SFDVKD. The CDR3 has 13 residues. The CDR3 reads CATSDRRDQPQHF. The DNA for the CDR3 is TGTGCCACCAGTGATAGGAGGGATCAGCCCCAGCATTTT.

The V and J genes are TRBV3-1 (or the pseudogene TRBV3-2) and TRBJ2-6, with D possibly TRBD2 on 7 matching bases. The CDR3 is 17 residues long. The V and J ends lost 3 bases and 1 base respectively, with 13 bases between them. CDR1 and CDR2 from the germline V gene are LGHDT and YNNKEL (reference sequence). The CDR3 nucleotides read TGTGCCAGCAGCCATCTGGGAGGGGGGTCTGGGGCCAACGTCCTGACTTTC. Its protein is CASSHLGGGSGANVLTF.

The chain combines TRBV24-1 with TRBJ2-1, with 11 bases fitting TRBD2. CDR1 and CDR2 (germline): KGHDR, SFDVKD. The J segment lost 5 bases and the V segment lost 12 bases, leaving 11 bases of the junction unmatched. The length of the CDR3 is 15 residues. CDR3 nucleotide sequence: TGTGCCTCGTCTCCTAGCGGGGGGCTCAACAATGAGCAGTTCTTC. It yields the protein CASSPSGGLNNEQFF.

V and J are TRBV16 and TRBJ2-5; no definite D call. Germline V CDR1 and CDR2: KGHSY, FQNENV. The CDR3 totals 16 residues. Trimming shortened V by 10 bases and J by 2 bases, and 23 bases separated the two germline ends. The CDR3 sequence: CATRYTGGDPQETQYF. The CDR3 DNA is TGTGCCACCCGCTACACCGGCGGAGATCCTCAAGAGACCCAGTACTTC.

The J gene is TRBJ2-2, the V gene TRBV4-3; D is ambiguous. V was trimmed by 0 bases and J by 5 bases, leaving 4 bases between them. Germline CDR1 is LGHNA and CDR2 is YSLEER. This CDR3 has 13 residues. The CDR3 DNA sequence: TGCGCCAGCAGCCAAGACGGGACCGGGGAGCTGTTTTTT. Protein product: CASSQDGTGELFF.

J is TRBJ1-1 and V is TRBV4-2; 9 positions match TRBD1. Germline V gene lookup returns CDR1 LGHNA and CDR2 YNFKEQ. This CDR3 contains 16 residues. The V and J ends lost 3 bases and 1 base, in that order; junction bases with no gene match: 6. The CDR3 loop is CASSQDPGQGNTEAFF. As DNA, the CDR3 is TGTGCCAGCAGCCAGGATCCGGGACAGGGGAACACTGAAGCTTTCTTT.

J is TRBJ1-5 and V is TRBV7-2, with a possible D match to TRBD1 (5 bases). The CDR3 consists of 14 residues. Germline V gives CDR1 SGHTA, CDR2 FQGNSA. The ends were cut back, 1 base at V and 6 bases at J, with 10 bases in the middle. The chain's CDR3 is CASSLVGGPQPQHF. As DNA, the CDR3 is TGTGCCAGCAGCTTAGTGGGGGGTCCTCAGCCCCAGCATTTT.

The chain uses TRBV28 and TRBJ2-7; D is perhaps TRBD2 (7 bases). The CDR3 runs 14 residues. Germline lookup yields CDR1 MDHEN and CDR2 SYDVKM. Trimming left V 4 bases short and J 6 bases short, with 16 bases between. The CDR3 loop is CASSYTGGAREQYV. As DNA, the CDR3 is TGTGCCAGCAGTTATACTGGGGGGGCCCGCGAGCAGTACGTC.

This chain joins TRBV11-3 and TRBJ2-1; 12 nucleotides match TRBD1. J lost 5 bases, V lost 5 bases, and 19 bases had no gene match. The germline V gene encodes CDR1 SGHNT and CDR2 YENEEA. The CDR3 extends over 20 amino acids. The CDR3 DNA is TGTGCCAGCAGCCACTGGTCGGGACAGGGGGCAACTAGCGGAAACAATGAGCAGTTCTTC. This codes for CASSHWSGQGATSGNNEQFF. The complete variable domain, with remaining parts taken from reference TRBV11-3 and TRBJ2-1, reads EAGVVQSPRYKIIEKKQPVAFWCNPISGHNTLYWYLQNLGQGPELLIRYENEEAVDDSQLPKDRFSAERLKGVDSTLKIQPAELGDSAVYLCASSHWSGQGATSGNNEQFFGPGTRLTVL.

This clone was detected a few times. This chain uses TRBV13 with TRBJ2-3; 7 bases line up with TRBD2. Trimming removed 2 bases from V and 0 bases from J; junction bases left unmatched: 5. The CDR3 spans 16 residues. Germline V gene sequence: CDR1 PRHDT, CDR2 FYEKMQ (reference sequence). CDR3 nucleotide sequence: TGTGCCAGCAGCTTATCTGGGAGGGGTAGCACAGATACGCAGTATTTT. It specifies CASSLSGRGSTDTQYF.

The chain uses TRBV12-5 and TRBJ2-5; unclear D gene. Deletions cut 2 bases from V and 5 bases from J, with 12 bases between. CDR3 size: 14 residues. Per germline, CDR1 LGHNT and CDR2 FRNRAP. The CDR3 bases are TGTGCTAGTGGTTTGCCAGGTGGATGGGAGACCCAGTACTTC. Amino acids: CASGLPGGWETQYF. Drawing the rest from reference TRBV12-5 and TRBJ2-5, the complete variable domain is DARVTQTPRHKVTEMGQEVTMRCQPILGHNTVFWYRQTMMQGLELLAYFRNRAPLDDSGMPKDRFSAEMPDATLATLKIQPSEPRDSAVYFCASGLPGGWETQYFGPGTRLLVL.

The V call is TRBV7-9, the J call TRBJ1-4; D might be TRBD1 (6 bases). From germline, CDR1 is SEHNR and CDR2 FQNEAQ (reference sequence). V was clipped by 5 bases and J by 7 bases, with 20 bases between them. This CDR3 contains 16 residues. The CDR3 here is CASSGVGGAVSEKLFF. The CDR3 DNA follows: TGTGCCAGCAGCGGAGTAGGGGGGGCCGTTTCTGAAAAACTGTTTTTT.

This clone was seen only once. For the CDR3, the DNA is TGTGCCAGCAGCCCGGACAGCATGAACACTGAAGCTTTCTTT. Its translation: CASSPDSMNTEAFF. The chain couples TRBV5-4 to TRBJ1-1, with D tentatively TRBD1 (6 bases). V gave up 4 bases and J gave up 0 bases, with 10 bases separating them. The V gene's germline CDR1 is SGHNT and CDR2 YYREEE (reference sequence). The CDR3 loop spans 14 amino acids.

V usage is TRBV6-5 and J usage is TRBJ1-6; 9 bases map to TRBD1. CDR3 length: 15 amino acids. Trimming cost V 5 bases and J 6 bases; bases outside gene matches: 5. Germline V CDR1 and CDR2: MNHEY, SVGAGI. The CDR3 loop reads CASSLGTGFNSPLHF. CDR3 DNA: TGTGCCAGCAGTCTTGGGACAGGGTTTAATTCACCCCTCCACTTT.

The chain is built from TRBV7-8 and TRBJ2-5, with 8 nucleotides matching TRBD1. Germline V CDR1 and CDR2: SGHVS, FQNEAQ. CDR3 size: 17 residues. Germline trimming cut 1 base from V and 4 bases from J; bases unmatched to any gene: 11. Written as DNA, the CDR3 is TGTGCCAGCAGCTTAGTGGGGGCAGGGGGCGCGAGAGAGACCCAGTACTTC. Its protein is CASSLVGAGGARETQYF.

The chain has TRBV30 and TRBJ2-5, with 9 bases aligning to TRBD2. Losses at the gene ends were 0 bases for V and 7 bases for J; bases not matched to a gene: 0. From germline, CDR1 is GTSNPN and CDR2 SVGIG (reference sequence). The CDR3 extends over 12 amino acids. In DNA form, the CDR3 reads TGTGCCTGGAGTGTAGCGGGGGGGACCCAGTACTTC. This sequence encodes CAWSVAGGTQYF.

The rearrangement joins TRBV5-1 to TRBJ1-1, with 11 bases that match TRBD1. The germline gives CDR1 SGHRS, CDR2 YFSETQ. The trim removed 3 bases at V and 7 bases at J, leaving 8 bases unmatched. The CDR3 contains 15 residues. CDR3 nucleotides: TGCGCCAGCAGCTCAAGGACAGGGGGCGCGGTTGAAGCTTTCTTT. This sequence encodes CASSSRTGGAVEAFF.